Shown below are 4 T cell receptor beta chains from a single sample sequenced in a study of shared clonotypes between healthy human individuals. Clones were sequenced by immunoSEQ multiplex PCR, and TCRdb holds only the in-frame ones, with some missing. The sample consists of about 380,000 clones, 90% to 97% of them appearing once. The sample comprised memory CD8+ T cells sorted from blood. The subset is: CD45RO+ cells pooled with CCR7-negative TemRA cells. The receptors here all came from a man younger than 40 in good health.

J is TRBJ1-5 and V is TRBV28; D gene unclear. CDR1 and CDR2 from the germline V gene are MDHEN and SYDVKM. This CDR3 comprises 14 residues. Trimming left V 3 bases short and J 7 bases short, with 13 bases between. This CDR3 reads CASSFGQADQPQHF. CDR3 coding DNA: TGTGCCAGCAGTTTTGGTCAGGCCGACCAGCCCCAGCATTTT.

This chain uses TRBV7-8 with TRBJ1-5, with 7 bases matching TRBD1. CDR3 length equals 15 residues. Per germline, CDR1 SGHVS and CDR2 FQNEAQ. J lost 5 bases, V lost 5 bases, and 9 bases had no gene match. For the CDR3, the DNA is TGTGCCAGCAGCCCAGGGGGGGGCAAAGATCAGCCCCAGCATTTT. Its protein product is CASSPGGGKDQPQHF.

The CDR3 loop reads CATSTGFYEQYF. CDR3 DNA: TGTGCCACCTCGACAGGTTTCTACGAGCAGTACTTC. The chain has TRBV2 and TRBJ2-7; maybe TRBD1 (6 bases). The V and J ends lost 10 bases and 3 bases respectively, with 13 bases between them. The CDR3 extends over 12 amino acids. Germline lookup yields CDR1 SNHLY and CDR2 FYNNEI.

For this clone: The sample carries other DNA sequences with the same CDR3. The chain carries TRBV6-5 and TRBJ2-5; 8 bases match TRBD1. V dropped 0 bases and J dropped 4; count of bases not matched to a gene: 1. This CDR3 spans 14 amino acids. Looked up from germline, CDR1 is MNHEY and CDR2 is SVGAGI. CDR3 sequence reads: CASSYSTGAETQYF. The DNA for the CDR3 is TGTGCCAGCAGTTACTCGACAGGGGCAGAGACCCAGTACTTC.